This T cell receptor (beta chain) originates from a study of PD-L1 blockade in urothelial cancer. Study-wide context: T cells numbered a median of around 140,000 in the blood samples.

TCRdb keeps only in-frame clones here, not all; method: immunoSEQ multiplex PCR. The sample contains tens of thousands of clones, 81% of which appear only once. Overall study findings and caveats: By 3 weeks, tumor-associated blood clones had expanded more in durable-benefit patients.

This CDR3 contains 13 residues. The germline gives CDR1 SGDLS, CDR2 YYNGEE. Trimming stripped 0 bases from V and 10 bases from J, with 10 bases between. To note about this clone: Its target is not known.

The sample was PBMCs, taken around atezolizumab (anti-PD-L1) treatment. This TCR was sampled from a man between 65 and 85 years old with urothelial cancer. This sequence joins TRBV9 and TRBJ2-2, with D possibly being TRBD1 (6 bases). The CDR3 is CASSVAGAKELFF. CDR3 nucleotides: TGTGCCAGCAGCGTAGCAGGGGCGAAGGAGCTGTTTTTT.